This passage covers 31 T cell receptor beta chains from one sample sequenced in a study of glioma-infiltrating T cells. The iRepertoire nested amplicon-rescue multiplex PCR amplified TCR alpha and beta CDR3s from RNA. TCRdb reprocessed the multiplex PCR reads via MiXCR and lists one record per CDR3 protein. The data hold some 93,000 distinct CDR3 sequences, with approximately 40% observed a single time. The sample comprised glioma tissue, nonneoplastic brain tissue, or PBMCs (not recorded which). All receptors derive from a human donor with low-grade glioma or glioblastoma, undergoing nonglioma brain surgery, or in good health (not recorded which).

This chain connects TRBV27 to TRBJ2-7; no definite D call. Germline V gene sequence: CDR1 MNHEY, CDR2 SMNVEV (reference sequence). There are 12 residues in the CDR3. Trimming left V 5 bases short and J 9 bases short, with 14 bases between. This chain's CDR3 is CASSLTRVVQYF. The CDR3 DNA reads TGTGCCAGCAGTCTAACGCGTGTTGTGCAGTACTTC.

This rearrangement joins TRBV2 to TRBJ2-5; a possible D gene is TRBD1 (6 bases). Per germline, CDR1 SNHLY and CDR2 FYNNEI. The CDR3 totals 13 residues. The germline V and J ends were trimmed by 7 bases and 8 bases, with 17 bases remaining between them. The CDR3 loop reads CASNGGHRQTQYF. Here the CDR3 DNA reads TGTGCCAGCAATGGGGGCCATAGACAAACCCAGTACTTC.

Points on this clonotype: Since a much larger clone is just one base distant, this may be a read error. This chain joins TRBV11-2 and TRBJ1-4; D may be TRBD1 (6 bases). CDR1 and CDR2 (germline): SGHAT, FQNNGV. The CDR3 is 15 residues long. Trimming took 6 bases from V and 5 from J, leaving 16 bases between them. The CDR3 nucleotides are TGTGCCAGCAGTCCAAACGTACAGGGAAATGAAAAACTGTTTTTT. Its protein product is CASSPNVQGNEKLFF.

V gene TRBV20-1 combines with J gene TRBJ2-1; TRBD1 is a possible D gene (5 bases). The CDR3 has 15 amino acids. In germline, CDR1 is DFQATT, CDR2 SNEGSKA (reference sequence). V lost 2 bases to trimming and J lost 5 bases, with 16 bases between them. CDR3 nucleotides: TGCAGTGCTAGACCATCCGGACAAAGTCACAATGAGCAGTTCTTC. Translated: CSARPSGQSHNEQFF.

As regards this clonotype: A much larger clone differs by one base, so this may be a read error. This chain joins TRBV5-6 and TRBJ2-7; a weak D match, TRBD1 (8 bases). CDR3 length equals 14 residues. V was cut by 5 bases and J by 3 bases, with 15 bases left in between. Germline lookup yields CDR1 SGHDT and CDR2 YYEEEE. CDR3 sequence: CASSSTGDYYEQYF. As DNA, the CDR3 is TGTGCCAGCAGTTCGACAGGGGACTACTACGAGCAGTACTTC.

There are many counts of this clonotype. The V call is TRBV20-1, the J call TRBJ2-3, with D possibly being TRBD1 (6 bases). Trimming pared 0 bases from V and 1 base from J, leaving 14 bases between. In germline, CDR1 is DFQATT, CDR2 SNEGSKA (reference sequence). The CDR3 length is 16 residues. The CDR3 sequence is CSARDPAWTGTDTQYF. In DNA, the CDR3 is TGCAGTGCTAGAGATCCGGCCTGGACAGGCACAGATACGCAGTATTTT.

A word on this clonotype: This may come from a read error, since a much larger clone is one base off. V usage is TRBV12-3 or TRBV12-4 and J usage is TRBJ2-3; D gene unclear. The ends were cut back, 3 bases at V and 2 bases at J, with 15 bases in the middle. The CDR3 is made up of 16 amino acids. Written as DNA, the CDR3 is TGTGCCAGCAGTTTGGGCACCGAGACACACACAGATACGCAGTATTTT. It codes for CASSLGTETHTDTQYF.

This clonotype was seen a few times. The chain joins TRBV9 to TRBJ2-7, with D perhaps matching TRBD1 (5 bases). Germline V gene data show CDR1 as SGDLS and CDR2 as YYNGEE. V was pared by 0 bases and J by 2 bases, with 9 bases between. There are 14 residues in the CDR3. CDR3 bases: TGTGCCAGCAGCGTAGGTGACAGAACCTACGAGCAGTACTTC. Protein sequence: CASSVGDRTYEQYF. The full variable domain, its missing parts supplied by reference TRBV9 and TRBJ2-7, is DSGVTQTPKHLITATGQRVTLRCSPRSGDLSVYWYQQSLDQGLQFLIQYYNGEERAKGNILERFSAQQFPDLHSELNLSSLELGDSALYFCASSVGDRTYEQYFGPGTRLTVT.

The chain joins TRBV7-2 to TRBJ2-2, with D unresolved. This CDR3 contains 12 residues. V was trimmed by 2 bases and J by 7 bases, leaving 5 bases between them. The germline V gene encodes CDR1 SGHTA and CDR2 FQGNSA. As DNA, the CDR3 is TGTGCCAGCAGCTTATTAGGCGGGGAGCTGTTTTTT. This sequence encodes CASSLLGGELFF.

This clonotype appeared once. The chain couples TRBV28 to TRBJ2-3; D is possibly TRBD1 (6 bases). Germline V gene lookup returns CDR1 MDHEN and CDR2 SYDVKM. Trimming removed 5 bases at V and 6 bases at J, with 18 bases between. The CDR3 extends over 15 amino acids. The CDR3 sequence is CASSLTGTRADTQYF. The CDR3 region has the DNA TGTGCCAGCAGTCTGACAGGCACGCGCGCGGATACGCAGTATTTT.

The chain is built from TRBV18 and TRBJ2-7; TRBD2 matches 10 bases. Germline values: CDR1 KGHSH, CDR2 LQKENI. The CDR3 extends over 15 amino acids. V lost 5 bases and J lost 2; bases outside the gene matches: 6. Here the CDR3 DNA reads TGTGCCAGCTCATACGGACTAGCGGATACCTACGAGCAGTACTTC. Protein product: CASSYGLADTYEQYF.

The genes are TRBV20-1 and TRBJ2-1; 9 bases fit TRBD1. Germline CDR1 and CDR2: DFQATT and SNEGSKA (reference sequence). The junction had 16 bases not matched to a gene; V was cut back by 6 bases and J by 4 bases. This CDR3 has 17 amino acids. The CDR3 region has the DNA TGCAGTGCCAGCTCACCACCGGACAGGGGCCTTTACAATGAGCAGTTCTTC. Residues: CSASSPPDRGLYNEQFF.

The table lists this clonotype with many counts. The chain recombines TRBV18 with TRBJ2-3; D may be TRBD2 (6 bases). The V gene's germline CDR1 is KGHSH and CDR2 LQKENI. The CDR3 is made up of 13 amino acids. The ends were cut back, 8 bases at V and 3 bases at J, with 12 bases in the middle. CDR3 in DNA: TGTGCCAGCCAACTTGCGGGGACAGATACGCAGTATTTT. The encoded protein is CASQLAGTDTQYF.

J is TRBJ2-1 and V is TRBV19; the match to TRBD2 covers 8 bases. This CDR3 has 17 amino acids. J lost 4 bases, V lost 1 base, and 9 bases had no gene match. Germline V gene sequence: CDR1 LNHDA, CDR2 SQIVND (reference sequence). CDR3: CASSIARTGGPYNEQFF. DNA of the CDR3: TGTGCCAGTAGTATAGCACGGACGGGAGGGCCGTACAATGAGCAGTTCTTC.

The rearrangement uses TRBV6-6 and TRBJ2-1; 10 bases match TRBD1. The CDR3 contains 13 residues. The V gene end was trimmed by 10 bases and the J gene end by 8 bases; junction bases not matched to a gene: 8. Germline V CDR1 and CDR2: MNHNY, SVGAGI (reference sequence). CDR3 nucleotide sequence: TGTGCCATAGGGGGGACAGGGGAATATGAGCAGTTCTTC. Its translation: CAIGGTGEYEQFF.

At least ten counts were recorded for this clonotype. This chain links TRBV7-9 with TRBJ2-3; no reliable D call. V was trimmed by 5 bases and J by 0 bases, leaving 15 bases between them. The CDR3 length is 16 residues. Germline V CDR1 and CDR2: SEHNR, FQNEAQ (reference sequence). CDR3 bases: TGTGCCAGCAGCCGCGCTCCAGAATCTAGCACAGATACGCAGTATTTT. Translating gives CASSRAPESSTDTQYF.

Only one count was recorded for this clonotype. The junction shows a germline mismatch at one end, possibly a read error. The V call is TRBV28, the J call TRBJ1-1; unclear D gene. The V gene's germline CDR1 is MDHEN and CDR2 SYDVKM. The CDR3 is 13 residues long. As DNA, the CDR3 is TGTTCCAGCAAAACGGGGTTGAACACTGAAGCTTTCTTT. This sequence encodes CSSKTGLNTEAFF.

This clonotype was observed at least ten times. The genes are TRBV28 and TRBJ1-1; the D is unclear. CDR1 and CDR2 (germline): MDHEN, SYDVKM. CDR3 length: 14 residues. Trimming pared 5 bases from V and 1 base from J, leaving 11 bases between. As DNA, the CDR3 is TGTGCCAGCAGTGATTGGACGGCGAACACTGAAGCTTTCTTT. Translated, it gives CASSDWTANTEAFF.

With respect to this clonotype: This CDR3 is missing its conserved last phenylalanine or tryptophan, likely due to a read error. The V and J genes are TRBV5-1 and TRBJ2-7; 9 bases agree with TRBD1. The length of the CDR3 is 14 residues. The germline V gene encodes CDR1 SGHRS and CDR2 YFSETQ. The CDR3 reads CDSSYRDRVNEQYL. As DNA, the CDR3 is TGCGACAGCAGCTACCGGGACAGGGTGAACGAGCAGTACCTC.

Regarding this clonotype: The CDR3 carries no conserved terminal phenylalanine or tryptophan, so it likely arises from a read error. The V call is TRBV2, the J call TRBJ2-1; either TRBD1 or TRBD2 may supply D (5 bases each). From germline, CDR1 is SNHLY and CDR2 FYNNEI. Deletions cut 5 bases from V and 8 bases from J, with 10 bases between. The CDR3 is 12 amino acids. CDR3 DNA: TGTGCCAGCAGTTGGGACCGCTATGAGCAGTTCTTA. Translated, it gives CASSWDRYEQFL.

This clonotype was found many times. At one boundary the junction diverges from the germline segment, which might be a read error. The chain links TRBV7-8 to TRBJ2-7; 7 bases are shared with TRBD1. This CDR3 region has 14 residues. CDR1 and CDR2 (germline): SGHVS, FQNEAQ. The CDR3 DNA reads TGTGTCAGCAGCGCAGACAGGGTTCCCTACGAGCAGTACTTC. It is translated as CVSSADRVPYEQYF.

This clonotype was seen repeatedly, ten times or more. The rearrangement links TRBV9 to TRBJ2-5; 11 positions match TRBD2. The J segment lost 4 bases and the V segment lost 0 bases, leaving 8 bases of the junction unmatched. This CDR3 has 17 residues. CDR1 is SGDLS, CDR2 YYNGEE, per germline. CDR3 residues: CASSVGLAGGGVETQYF. Written as DNA, the CDR3 is TGTGCCAGCAGCGTAGGTCTAGCGGGAGGAGGAGTAGAGACCCAGTACTTC.

In the case of this clonotype: The germline gene is not matched at one end of the junction; a read error may be the cause. The chain employs TRBV6-2 or TRBV6-3 and TRBJ2-5, with TRBD2 matching 11 bases. CDR3 size: 15 residues. CDR1 MNHEY and CDR2 SVGEGT come from the germline V gene. For the CDR3, the DNA is TGTACCAGCAGACGTAGCGGGGGGGCCCAAGAGACCCAGTACTTC. Residues: CTSRRSGGAQETQYF.

Worth noting for this clonotype: One end of the junction fails to match germline, which may point to a read error. The V and J genes are TRBV20-1 and TRBJ2-2, with D possibly called TRBD1 or TRBD2 (6 bases each). This CDR3 has 14 amino acids. Germline CDR1 DFQATT, CDR2 SNEGSKA (reference sequence). In DNA, the CDR3 is TGCAGTGCCCAGAGGGGGGCGAACACCGAGGAGCTGTTTTTT. It encodes CSAQRGANTEELFF.

This CDR3 reads CASTTALVTEAFF. In nucleotides, the CDR3 is TGTGCCAGCACTACAGCCCTTGTCACTGAAGCTTTCTTT. The chain joins TRBV27 to TRBJ1-1; no clear D. V lost 7 bases to trimming and J lost 4 bases, with 13 bases between them. The CDR3 runs to 13 residues. Germline CDR1 MNHEY, CDR2 SMNVEV (reference sequence).

A remark on this clonotype: The junction and the germline gene differ at one end; a read error may be behind it. J is TRBJ2-1 and V is TRBV6-2 or TRBV6-3, with TRBD1 identical over 9 bases. Germline V gives CDR1 MNHEY, CDR2 SVGEGT. This CDR3 region has 15 residues. Written as DNA, the CDR3 is TGTGCCAGCAGGGCAGGACAGGGGTCCTACAATGGGCAGTTCTTC. Encoded protein: CASRAGQGSYNGQFF.

This clonotype was picked up many times. This chain uses TRBV29-1 with TRBJ2-5; D may be TRBD1 (6 bases). Germline CDR1 is SQVTM and CDR2 is ANQGSEA. Trimming shortened V by 6 bases and J by 4 bases, and 9 bases separated the two germline ends. CDR3 length: 11 amino acids. The CDR3 bases are TGCAGCGTGGGCAGGGGAGAGACCCAGTACTTC. Its translation: CSVGRGETQYF.

Regarding this clonotype: A much larger clonotype is one base distant, so this may be a read error. The chain combines TRBV2 with TRBJ2-3; D is uncertain. CDR1 and CDR2 from the germline V gene are SNHLY and FYNNEI. This CDR3 is 14 amino acids long. CDR3 sequence: CARRRTEFTDTQYF. CDR3 nucleotide sequence: TGTGCCCGCAGAAGGACGGAGTTCACAGATACGCAGTATTTT. Full variable domain (missing parts from reference TRBV2 and TRBJ2-3): EPEVTQTPSHQVTQMGQEVILRCVPISNHLYFYWYRQILGQKVEFLVSFYNNEISEKSEIFDDQFSVERPDGSNFTLKIRSTKLEDSAMYFCARRRTEFTDTQYFGPGTRLTVL.

At least ten counts were recorded for this clonotype. The chain couples TRBV12-3 or TRBV12-4 to TRBJ2-2; D perhaps matches TRBD1 (5 bases). Trimming left V 3 bases short and J 7 bases short, with 12 bases between. The CDR3 runs to 14 residues. DNA for the CDR3: TGTGCCAGCAGTTTCAGGGTGGGGAACGGGGAGCTGTTTTTT. It specifies CASSFRVGNGELFF.

This clonotype showed up many times. The CDR3 bases are TGTGCCAGCAGGCGGAAGCAGGGACAGGCGTCAGATACGCAGTATTTT. Its translation is CASRRKQGQASDTQYF. The chain recombines TRBV6-1 with TRBJ2-3, with 8 bases identical to TRBD1. The CDR3 has 16 amino acids. The J segment lost 4 bases and the V segment lost 6 bases, leaving 12 bases of the junction unmatched. Germline values: CDR1 MNHNS, CDR2 SASEGT.

A remark on this clonotype: The missing conserved phenylalanine or tryptophan at the end of this CDR3 makes a read error likely. The rearrangement joins TRBV9 to TRBJ2-3, with D uncertain. The V gene lost 0 bases and the J gene lost 3 bases, with 11 bases spanning the gap. CDR1 is SGDLS, CDR2 YYNGEE, per germline. CDR3 length equals 15 residues. The CDR3, as DNA: TGTGCCAGCAGCGTAGCGGGCAGGAGAACAGATACGCAGTATCTT. Translating gives CASSVAGRRTDTQYL.